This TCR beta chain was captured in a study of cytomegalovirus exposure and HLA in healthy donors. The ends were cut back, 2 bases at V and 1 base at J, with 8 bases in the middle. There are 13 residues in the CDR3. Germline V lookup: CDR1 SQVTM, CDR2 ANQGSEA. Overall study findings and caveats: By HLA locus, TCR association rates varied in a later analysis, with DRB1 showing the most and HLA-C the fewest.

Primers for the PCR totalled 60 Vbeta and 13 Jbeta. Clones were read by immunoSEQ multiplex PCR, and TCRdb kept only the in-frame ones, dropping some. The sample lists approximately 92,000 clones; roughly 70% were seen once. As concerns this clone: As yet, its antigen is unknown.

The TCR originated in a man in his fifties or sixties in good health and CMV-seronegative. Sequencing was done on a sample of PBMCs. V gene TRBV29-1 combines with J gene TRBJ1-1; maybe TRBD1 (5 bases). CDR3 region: CSVESQGNTEAFF. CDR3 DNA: TGCAGCGTTGAATCCCAGGGGAACACTGAAGCTTTCTTT.